Below are 10 T cell receptor beta chains sequenced from a single sample in a study of PD-1 blockade in classical Hodgkin lymphoma. Generated by immunoSEQ multiplex PCR, the TCRdb table keeps only in-frame clones and is missing some. The sample consists of 65,000 to 95,000 clones, about 89% of them appearing once. Every single patient, without exception, relapsed after autologous stem cell transplantation, and brentuximab vedotin exposure varied. Here the sequenced sample was peripheral blood mononuclear cells (PBMCs), taken at baseline. These TCRs come from a human donor with classical Hodgkin lymphoma.

The chain couples TRBV19 to TRBJ2-7, with TRBD1 as a possible D gene (6 bases). The CDR3 runs to 17 residues. V was trimmed by 5 bases and J by 1 base, leaving 21 bases between them. Germline V lookup: CDR1 LNHDA, CDR2 SQIVND (reference sequence). The CDR3 DNA is TGTGCCAGTAGTGGGGGCCACTCGTCACTTCAGTCCTACGAGCAGTACTTC. Translated: CASSGGHSSLQSYEQYF.

This sequence joins TRBV30 and TRBJ1-1; D is unclear. CDR3 length: 12 residues. Germline CDR1 reads GTSNPN; CDR2 reads SVGIG (reference sequence). The V end was cut by 3 bases, the J end by 4 bases, with 9 bases between. The CDR3 coding sequence is TGTGCCTGGAGGGGGATGGTCACTGAAGCTTTCTTT. It specifies CAWRGMVTEAFF.

This chain uses TRBV10-2 with TRBJ2-5; D is perhaps TRBD2 (6 bases). There are 15 residues in the CDR3. The germline gives CDR1 WSHSY, CDR2 SAAADI. V lost 8 bases to trimming and J lost 3 bases, with 19 bases between them. The DNA for the CDR3 is TGCGCCAGCGCGGCGGGTAGCGGAGGGAAAGAGACCCAGTACTTC. Translated: CASAAGSGGKETQYF.

This clone was counted a few times. This chain links TRBV5-6 with TRBJ2-7, with D uncertain. The germline gives CDR1 SGHDT, CDR2 YYEEEE. This CDR3 contains 14 residues. V was pared by 1 base and J by 2 bases, with 10 bases between. CDR3 residues: CASSLWVQTYEQYF. As DNA, the CDR3 is TGTGCCAGCAGCTTGTGGGTCCAAACCTACGAGCAGTACTTC.

The chain recombines TRBV19 with TRBJ2-2; 9 nucleotides align to TRBD2. The CDR3 extends over 14 amino acids. Unmatched junction bases numbered 5, after V lost 6 bases and J lost 6 bases. CDR1 and CDR2 (germline): LNHDA, SQIVND (reference sequence). CDR3 amino acids: CASRPSGIAGELFF. CDR3 nucleotide sequence: TGTGCCAGTAGACCTAGCGGGATTGCCGGGGAGCTGTTTTTT.

The chain links TRBV2 to TRBJ1-2, with 8 positions matching TRBD1. The CDR3 is 16 amino acids. Germline V CDR1 and CDR2: SNHLY, FYNNEI. The V and J ends lost 4 bases and 6 bases, in that order; junction bases with no gene match: 13. The CDR3 loop reads CASSVLRGQETDGYTF. The CDR3 bases are TGTGCCAGCAGTGTACTCAGGGGGCAAGAAACTGATGGCTACACCTTC.

In its sample, this clone was seen a few times. The chain employs TRBV27 and TRBJ1-5; TRBD1 agrees at 11 bases. Germline assignment: CDR1 MNHEY and CDR2 SMNVEV (reference sequence). V gave up 6 bases and J gave up 4 bases; unmatched junction bases: 8. The CDR3 is 16 residues long. For the CDR3, the DNA is TGTGCCAGCAGGGGACTCCGGGACAGGGGGAATCAGCCCCAGCATTTT. Protein product: CASRGLRDRGNQPQHF.

V is TRBV7-8 and J is TRBJ2-7; 7 bases agree with TRBD2. Looked up from germline, CDR1 is SGHVS and CDR2 is FQNEAQ. CDR3 size: 16 residues. V lost 2 bases, J lost 2 bases, and 9 bases stayed unmatched. Here the CDR3 reads CASSLRRTRGAYEQYF. DNA of the CDR3: TGTGCCAGCAGCTTAAGGAGGACTAGAGGAGCCTACGAGCAGTACTTC.

The chain employs TRBV4-1 and TRBJ1-5, with D maybe TRBD1 (6 bases). The V end was cut by 2 bases, the J end by 2 bases, with 13 bases between. Germline V gene lookup returns CDR1 MGHRA and CDR2 YSYEKL. This CDR3 is 16 amino acids long. DNA of the CDR3: TGCGCCAGCAGCCAACGAACGGGGGCAGGCAATCAGCCCCAGCATTTT. The encoded protein is CASSQRTGAGNQPQHF.

The chain links TRBV28 to TRBJ1-2; possibly TRBD1 for D (6 bases). This CDR3 contains 15 residues. V was pared by 5 bases and J by 4 bases, with 17 bases between. CDR1 and CDR2 from the germline V gene are MDHEN and SYDVKM. In DNA, the CDR3 is TGTGCCAGCAGTAGCGGACAGACCTTCGGCTATGGCTACACCTTC. Its protein product is CASSSGQTFGYGYTF.